This T cell receptor beta chain was sequenced during a study of tumor-infiltrating lymphocytes in primary liver carcinoma. Ten or more counts support this clonotype. Co-extracting RNA and DNA was done with 20-30 mg of unsorted bulk tissue as input. Trimming removed 2 bases at V and 2 bases at J, with 3 bases between. The CDR3 runs to 12 residues. The germline gives CDR1 SGHVS, CDR2 FQNEAQ. A primer in the constant region served to generate TCR beta cDNA from approximately 500 ng of total RNA. Generation of the TCR beta libraries relied on three nested multiplex PCR rounds using slightly modified ARM-PCR. A C-beta reverse primer and TRBV1-TRBV30 forward primers served in each of the first two PCR rounds, at about 10 cycles apiece. One entry per CDR3 protein, called by TCRdb with MiXCR from the multiplex PCR reads. Of 80,000 to 100,000 distinct CDR3 sequences detected, 68% appear once; the ten largest clones hold around 30%.

Sequenced: tumor-adjacent normal liver tissue. The rearrangement joins TRBV7-8 to TRBJ1-1; D ambiguous. This clonotype originated in a middle-aged man with primary liver carcinoma and hepatitis B virus infection. The CDR3 DNA sequence: TGTGCCAGCAGCTTACAAAACACTGAAGCTTTCTTT. Amino acids: CASSLQNTEAFF.